This T cell receptor beta chain came from a study of molecular identifiers for immune sequencing clone quantification. Regarding this clonotype: A read error may be the cause here, since a much bigger clone is one base away. The conserved phenylalanine or tryptophan is not found at the CDR3 terminus, so this likely reflects a read error.

As previously described, bulk TCR libraries were made using listed TCR primers. TCRdb re-called the PCR reads with MiXCR, one entry per CDR3 protein. The sample consists of 53,000 or so distinct CDR3 sequences, roughly a third of them appearing once. The length of the CDR3 is 13 residues. V was trimmed by 0 bases and J by 4 bases, leaving 7 bases between them. Germline V gives CDR1 LGHNA, CDR2 YSLEER. V gene TRBV4-3 combines with J gene TRBJ2-7; a possible D gene is TRBD1 (5 bases). This receptor was identified in a human donor in good health. Some libraries in this study had Jurkat cell RNA spiked in. The specimen sequenced was naive CD8+ T cells from blood, with Jurkat cell RNA spiked in. As for subset: FACS-sorted CD8+CD4-CCR7+CD45RA+ naive T cells. CDR3 sequence (DNA): TGCGCCAGCAGCCAAGAGAAGGGGTACGAGCAGTACATC. Translated, it gives CASSQEKGYEQYI.